This T cell receptor (beta chain) appears in the sequencing data of a study of blood T cells in healthy people across ages. Study-wide findings and caveats: The long-lived group displayed more naive CD4+ cells, plus higher diversity, than the aged donors did.

It was with a sample-barcoded 5' primer and a J-beta primer mix that a second PCR of roughly 7 to 11 cycles was run. TCRdb re-called the 5' RACE reads through MiXCR, storing one row per CDR3 protein. This table has 1.4 million to 1.5 million distinct CDR3 sequences, 42% appearing once. This clonotype was counted only a few times. The antigen is undetermined. The CDR3 is 14 residues long. Germline V gene lookup returns CDR1 SGHNT and CDR2 YYREEE (reference sequence). V was shortened by 3 bases and J by 4 bases, with 12 bases between the two germline ends. The rearrangement joins TRBV5-4 to TRBJ2-3, with unresolved D. Sequencing was done on a sample of blood. The sequence derives from a woman younger than 30 in good health. The CDR3 is CASSSYERPDTQYF. CDR3 in DNA: TGTGCCAGCAGCTCGTATGAACGTCCAGATACGCAGTATTTT.